Below, 21 T cell receptor beta chains from the same sample are listed, as sequenced in a study of blood T cell repertoires in COVID-19 (dated by TCRdb to 2020 to 2021). The library was built by means of the immunoSEQ multiplex PCR assay. Held by TCRdb, this immuneACCESS table contains in-frame sequences only and omits some clones. Under half of the omission traces to an unresolved V gene where checked; the cause of the rest is unknown. Recorded for this sample are 120,000 to 150,000 clones; 75% to 90% of them occurred a single time. The ten largest clonotypes hold 4.5% to 5.5% of the sample. Sequenced sample: peripheral blood. All receptors come from a human donor in a cohort sampled during active COVID-19.

This chain links TRBV2 with TRBJ2-2; 7 bases line up with TRBD1. Germline V gene sequence: CDR1 SNHLY, CDR2 FYNNEI. The J segment lost 4 bases and the V segment lost 6 bases, leaving 11 bases of the junction unmatched. This CDR3 spans 16 amino acids. The CDR3 spells CASSLRGQDITGELFF. The CDR3 region has the DNA TGTGCCAGCAGCCTAAGAGGACAGGACATCACCGGGGAGCTGTTTTTT. Supplemented by reference TRBV2 and TRBJ2-2, the full variable domain reads EPEVTQTPSHQVTQMGQEVILRCVPISNHLYFYWYRQILGQKVEFLVSFYNNEISEKSEIFDDQFSVERPDGSNFTLKIRSTKLEDSAMYFCASSLRGQDITGELFFGEGSRLTVL.

The V and J genes are TRBV15 and TRBJ1-1; 9 bases fit TRBD1. This CDR3 is built from 15 residues. The ends lost 1 base at V and 2 bases at J; junction bases unmatched: 2. CDR1 is LNHNV and CDR2 is YYDKDF in the germline V gene (reference sequence). CDR3 in amino acids: CATSRGGQGNTEAFF. CDR3 DNA: TGTGCCACCAGCAGAGGGGGACAGGGTAACACTGAAGCTTTCTTT. Supplemented by reference TRBV15 and TRBJ1-1, the full variable domain reads DAMVIQNPRYQVTQFGKPVTLSCSQTLNHNVMYWYQQKSSQAPKLLFHYYDKDFNNEADTPDNFQSRRPNTSFCFLDIRSPGLGDTAMYLCATSRGGQGNTEAFFGQGTRLTVV.

The rearrangement links TRBV3-1 (or the pseudogene TRBV3-2) to TRBJ1-5; D is undetermined. The germline V and J ends were trimmed by 3 bases and 0 bases, with 9 bases remaining between them. The CDR3 runs 15 residues. The germline CDR1 and CDR2 sequences are LGHDT and YNNKEL (reference sequence). CDR3 in amino acids: CASSQGGNSNQPQHF. CDR3 nucleotide sequence: TGTGCCAGCAGCCAGGGCGGGAATAGCAATCAGCCCCAGCATTTT.

V usage is TRBV10-3 and J usage is TRBJ1-3; 7 nucleotides match TRBD1. CDR3 size: 16 residues. V was pared by 6 bases and J by 0 bases, with 8 bases of the junction left unmatched. Germline V gives CDR1 ENHRY, CDR2 SYGVKD. CDR3 coding DNA: TGTGCCATCAGAAAGGACAGGTCGAGCTCTGGAAACACCATATATTTT. Its protein is CAIRKDRSSSGNTIYF.

The chain has TRBV6-4 and TRBJ1-5, with D possibly TRBD1 on 5 matching bases. V was cut by 10 bases and J by 7 bases, with 17 bases left in between. The CDR3 is 13 residues long. Per the germline V gene, CDR1 is MRHNA and CDR2 is SNTAGT. The DNA for the CDR3 is TGTGCCACCATCACTAGGGGAGGACAGCCCCAGCATTTT. As protein: CATITRGGQPQHF.

This clone was counted once. The chain combines TRBV11-1 with TRBJ2-3; D might be TRBD1 (5 bases). CDR3 length equals 15 residues. Germline CDR1 reads SGHAT; CDR2 reads FQDESV (reference sequence). Trimming left V 1 base short and J 1 base short, with 9 bases between. In DNA, the CDR3 is TGTGCCAGCAGCTTAGTCCAGGGCGGCACAGATACGCAGTATTTT. This encodes CASSLVQGGTDTQYF.

The chain employs TRBV2 and TRBJ1-2; 11 bases agree with TRBD1. The CDR3 is 15 amino acids. CDR1 SNHLY and CDR2 FYNNEI come from the germline V gene. Unmatched junction bases numbered 7, after V lost 6 bases and J lost 4 bases. The CDR3, as DNA: TGTGCCAGCAGAGGGACAGGGGGAGTTACCTATGGCTACACCTTC. It encodes CASRGTGGVTYGYTF.

This clone showed up just once. The V and J genes are TRBV19 and TRBJ1-4, with 9 nucleotides matching TRBD1. Germline CDR1 and CDR2: LNHDA and SQIVND (reference sequence). J was trimmed by 8 bases and V by 6 bases; bases with no gene match: 10. The CDR3 contains 15 residues. The CDR3 DNA follows: TGTGCCAGTAGGCCCACCGACAGGGGGATCGAAAAACTGTTTTTT. Protein sequence: CASRPTDRGIEKLFF.

The chain joins TRBV29-1 to TRBJ2-1, with D possibly matching TRBD1 (5 bases). Germline V CDR1 and CDR2: SQVTM, ANQGSEA. V was trimmed by 6 bases and J by 1 base, leaving 13 bases between them. The CDR3 length is 14 residues. CDR3 bases: TGCAGCGTCGCTTCAGGGAATTCCTACAATGAGCAGTTCTTC. Translation: CSVASGNSYNEQFF.

About this clone: One end of the junction does not line up with germline, which may come from a read error. The chain employs TRBV15 and TRBJ2-5; TRBD2 matches 8 bases. The CDR3 has 14 residues. CDR1 and CDR2 (germline): LNHNV, YYDKDF (reference sequence). CDR3 protein: CATSSQLTSDIFNF. In DNA form, the CDR3 reads TGTGCCACCAGCAGCCAGCTGACTAGCGACATTTTTAACTTC.

This rearrangement joins TRBV4-1 to TRBJ1-2; D is undetermined. This CDR3 is 15 amino acids long. Germline V CDR1 and CDR2: MGHRA, YSYEKL. Trimming removed 0 bases from V and 5 bases from J, with 13 bases in between. As DNA, the CDR3 is TGCGCCAGCAGCCAAGATCCCGAGGGTAGGTATGGCTACACCTTC. Protein: CASSQDPEGRYGYTF.

The rearrangement uses TRBV18 and TRBJ1-4, with 7 bases fitting TRBD1. The germline gives CDR1 KGHSH, CDR2 LQKENI. CDR3 length: 14 residues. V lost 3 bases and J lost 7; bases outside the gene matches: 5. CDR3 residues: CASSPGNRGEKLFF. CDR3 bases: TGTGCCAGCTCACCGGGAAACAGGGGTGAAAAACTGTTTTTT.

This chain links TRBV5-4 with TRBJ2-1; 13 bases fit TRBD2. The J segment lost 7 bases and the V segment lost 4 bases, leaving 8 bases of the junction unmatched. This CDR3 has 16 residues. Germline V gene lookup returns CDR1 SGHNT and CDR2 YYREEE (reference sequence). CDR3 sequence: CASSRGLAGSGNEQFF. CDR3 nucleotide sequence: TGTGCCAGCAGCAGGGGACTAGCGGGATCTGGGAATGAGCAGTTCTTC.

Only one count was recorded for this clone. The J gene is TRBJ2-2, the V gene TRBV27, with a tentative D call TRBD2 (6 bases). The germline V gene has CDR1 MNHEY and CDR2 SMNVEV (reference sequence). The CDR3 is made up of 14 amino acids. The germline V and J ends were trimmed by 3 bases and 7 bases, with 12 bases remaining between them. The CDR3 sequence is CASSLSWGGGELFF. The CDR3 DNA is TGTGCCAGCAGTTTGAGTTGGGGAGGCGGGGAGCTGTTTTTT.

The chain has TRBV5-5 and TRBJ2-1; D may be TRBD2 (5 bases). V lost 4 bases, J lost 2 bases, and 19 bases lay in between. The CDR3 has 17 amino acids. The germline gives CDR1 SGHKS, CDR2 YYEKEE (reference sequence). CDR3 amino acids: CASSPGGGESPYNEQFF. The DNA of the CDR3 is TGTGCCAGCAGCCCAGGAGGTGGGGAGTCTCCCTACAATGAGCAGTTCTTC.

This sequence joins TRBV11-2 and TRBJ1-3; D remains ambiguous. The germline gives CDR1 SGHAT, CDR2 FQNNGV. Trimming stripped 8 bases from V and 4 bases from J, with 15 bases between. The CDR3 spans 14 residues. In nucleotides, the CDR3 is TGTGCCAGCGGCGAACAGTCCTCGGGAAACACCATATATTTT. Residues: CASGEQSSGNTIYF.

The genes are TRBV13 and TRBJ2-7; TRBD2 matches at 7 bases. With 0 bases clipped from V and 0 bases from J, the junction kept 5 bases outside the gene matches. CDR3 length: 16 residues. Germline V gene data show CDR1 as PRHDT and CDR2 as FYEKMQ (reference sequence). DNA of the CDR3: TGTGCCAGCAGCTTAGGCATAGCGGGTCCCTCCTACGAGCAGTACTTC. Its translation: CASSLGIAGPSYEQYF.

Of note for this clone: Sequence at one end of the junction differs from germline and may be a read error. The rearrangement links TRBV7-3 to TRBJ2-4; 11 bases are a match to TRBD2. The CDR3 is 14 residues long. Germline values: CDR1 SGHTA, CDR2 FQGTGA. The CDR3 loop reads CASSITSGGGPLYF. The DNA for the CDR3 is TGTGCCAGCAGCATAACTAGCGGGGGAGGCCCCTTGTACTTC.

The chain recombines TRBV7-8 with TRBJ2-3, with D perhaps TRBD2 (6 bases). The V gene's germline CDR1 is SGHVS and CDR2 FQNEAQ. V gave up 6 bases and J gave up 2 bases, with 15 bases separating them. The CDR3 has 15 amino acids. The CDR3, as DNA: TGTGCCAGCAGTATCGGCGGGGCCCTCACAGATACGCAGTATTTT. Translation gives CASSIGGALTDTQYF.

This clone appeared once. The J gene is TRBJ2-7, the V gene TRBV12-3 or TRBV12-4; D is ambiguous. The CDR3 has 12 amino acids. V shed 2 bases and J shed 3 bases, with 5 bases lying between them. CDR3 protein: CASSLQYYEQYF. CDR3 DNA: TGTGCCAGCAGTTTACAGTACTACGAGCAGTACTTC.

This chain joins TRBV28 and TRBJ2-7, with TRBD2 matching over 14 bases. V lost 10 bases, J lost 4 bases, and 9 bases stayed unmatched. The CDR3 totals 15 residues. Looked up from germline, CDR1 is MDHEN and CDR2 is SYDVKM. The CDR3 loop reads CATKGGLAGEYEQYV. In nucleotides, the CDR3 is TGTGCCACCAAGGGGGGACTAGCGGGAGAATACGAGCAGTACGTC.